The present TCR beta chain was sequenced within a study of shared clonotypes between healthy human individuals. Per sorted-subset replicate PCR, input was approximately 180 ng DNA, representing tens of thousands of T cell genomes. Profiled with immunoSEQ multiplex PCR; TCRdb holds only in-frame clones, not every one. Of roughly 2 million clones listed, approximately 95% were seen once; the top ten hold more than 0.1%. CDR3 length: 15 residues. Trimming removed 4 bases from V and 3 bases from J, with 14 bases in between. Germline CDR1 is SGHTA and CDR2 is FQGNSA. This sequence originates from a man aged 18-30 years in good health. Sequencing input: naive CD4+ T cells sorted from blood. Specified subset: CD45RA+ positively selected. V and J are TRBV7-2 and TRBJ2-3; D perhaps matches TRBD2 (7 bases). CDR3 sequence reads: CASSSQGGGTDTQYF. CDR3 nucleotides: TGTGCCAGCAGCTCACAGGGAGGGGGGACAGATACGCAGTATTTT.